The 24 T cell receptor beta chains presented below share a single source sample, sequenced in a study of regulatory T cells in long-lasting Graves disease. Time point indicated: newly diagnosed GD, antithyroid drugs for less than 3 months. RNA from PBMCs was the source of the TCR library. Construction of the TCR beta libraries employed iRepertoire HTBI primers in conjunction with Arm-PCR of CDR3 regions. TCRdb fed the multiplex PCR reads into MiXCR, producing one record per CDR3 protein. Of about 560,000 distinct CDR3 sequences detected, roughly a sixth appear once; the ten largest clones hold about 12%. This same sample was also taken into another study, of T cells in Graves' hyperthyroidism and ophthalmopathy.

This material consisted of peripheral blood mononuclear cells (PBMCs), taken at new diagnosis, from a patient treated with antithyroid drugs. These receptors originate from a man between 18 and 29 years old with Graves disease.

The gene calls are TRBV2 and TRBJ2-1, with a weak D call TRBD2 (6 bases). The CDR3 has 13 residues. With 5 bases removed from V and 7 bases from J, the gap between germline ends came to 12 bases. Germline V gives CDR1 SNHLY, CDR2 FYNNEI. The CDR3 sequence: CASSLRRENEQFF. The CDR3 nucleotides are TGTGCCAGCAGTTTAAGACGGGAGAATGAGCAGTTCTTC.

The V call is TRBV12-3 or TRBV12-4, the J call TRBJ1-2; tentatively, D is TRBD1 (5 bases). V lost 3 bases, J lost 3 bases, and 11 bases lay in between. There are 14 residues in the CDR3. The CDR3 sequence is CASSFFVGDYGYTF. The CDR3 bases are TGTGCCAGCAGTTTCTTTGTAGGGGACTATGGCTACACCTTC.

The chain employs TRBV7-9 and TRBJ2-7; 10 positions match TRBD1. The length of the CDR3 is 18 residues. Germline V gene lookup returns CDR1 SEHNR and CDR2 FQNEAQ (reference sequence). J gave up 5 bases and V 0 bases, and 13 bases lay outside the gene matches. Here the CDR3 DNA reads TGTGCCAGCAGCTTAGCCTTCCAATACTCCGGGACAGGGGACGAGCAGTACTTC. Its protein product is CASSLAFQYSGTGDEQYF.

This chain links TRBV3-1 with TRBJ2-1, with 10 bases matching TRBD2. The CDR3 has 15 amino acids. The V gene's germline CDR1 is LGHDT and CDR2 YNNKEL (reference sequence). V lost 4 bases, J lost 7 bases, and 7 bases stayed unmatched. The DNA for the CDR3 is TGTGCCAGCAGCCCCCCCCTAGCGGGAGAGAATGAGCAGTTCTTC. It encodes CASSPPLAGENEQFF.

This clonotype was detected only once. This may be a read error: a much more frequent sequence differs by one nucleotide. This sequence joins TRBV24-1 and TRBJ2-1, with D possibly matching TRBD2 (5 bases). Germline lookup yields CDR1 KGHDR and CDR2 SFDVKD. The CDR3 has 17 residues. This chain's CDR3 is CATSDFGPFGDYNGQFF. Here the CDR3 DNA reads TGTGCCACCAGTGACTTCGGACCCTTCGGGGATTACAATGGGCAGTTCTTC.

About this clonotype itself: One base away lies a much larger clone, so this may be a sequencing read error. This chain's CDR3 is CAARYPAGNQPQHF. The CDR3 DNA reads as TGTGCCGCCCGATATCCGGCGGGCAATCAGCCCCAGCATTTT. The chain employs TRBV28 and TRBJ1-5; D is unclear. Germline V gives CDR1 MDHEN, CDR2 SYDVKM. This CDR3 comprises 14 residues. Trimming pared 11 bases from V and 2 bases from J, leaving 16 bases between.

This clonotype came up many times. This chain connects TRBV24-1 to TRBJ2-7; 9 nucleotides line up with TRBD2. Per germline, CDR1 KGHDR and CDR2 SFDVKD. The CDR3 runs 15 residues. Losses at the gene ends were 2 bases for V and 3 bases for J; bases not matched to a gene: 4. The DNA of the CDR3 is TGTGCCACCAGTGATTCTGCGGGAGGGATCTACGAGCAGTACTTC. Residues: CATSDSAGGIYEQYF.

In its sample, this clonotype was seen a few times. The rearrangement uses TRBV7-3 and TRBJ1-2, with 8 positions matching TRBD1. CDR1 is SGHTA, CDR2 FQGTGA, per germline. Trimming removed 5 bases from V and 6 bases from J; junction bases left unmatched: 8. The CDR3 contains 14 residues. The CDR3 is CASSQGQGRDGYTF. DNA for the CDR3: TGTGCCAGCAGCCAAGGACAGGGCCGCGATGGCTACACCTTC.

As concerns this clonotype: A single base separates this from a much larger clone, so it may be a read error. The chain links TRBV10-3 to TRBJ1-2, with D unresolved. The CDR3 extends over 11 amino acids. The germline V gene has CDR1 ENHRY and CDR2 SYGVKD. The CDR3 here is CVITSGYGYTF. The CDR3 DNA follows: TGTGTCATCACTTCTGGCTATGGCTACACCTTC.

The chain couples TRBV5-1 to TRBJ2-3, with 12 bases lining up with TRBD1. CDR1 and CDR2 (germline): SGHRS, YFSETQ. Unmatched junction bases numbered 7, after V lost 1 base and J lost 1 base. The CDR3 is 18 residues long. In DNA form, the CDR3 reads TGCGCCAGCAGCTTGAGGGACAGGGGGCGTTGGGGCACAGATACGCAGTATTTT. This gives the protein CASSLRDRGRWGTDTQYF.

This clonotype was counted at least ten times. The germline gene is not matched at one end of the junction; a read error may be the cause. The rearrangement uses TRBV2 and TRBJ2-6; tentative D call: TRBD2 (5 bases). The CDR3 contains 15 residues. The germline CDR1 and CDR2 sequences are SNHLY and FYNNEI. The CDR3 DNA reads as TGTGCCAGCACTGAAGAGGGCTCTGGGGCCAACGTCCTGACTTTC. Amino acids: CASTEEGSGANVLTF.

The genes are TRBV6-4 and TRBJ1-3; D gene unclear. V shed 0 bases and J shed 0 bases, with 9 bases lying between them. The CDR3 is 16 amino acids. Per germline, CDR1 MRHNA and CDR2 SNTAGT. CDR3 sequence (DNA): TGTGCCAGCAGTGACTCAGACACGCGCTCTGGAAACACCATATATTTT. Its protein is CASSDSDTRSGNTIYF.

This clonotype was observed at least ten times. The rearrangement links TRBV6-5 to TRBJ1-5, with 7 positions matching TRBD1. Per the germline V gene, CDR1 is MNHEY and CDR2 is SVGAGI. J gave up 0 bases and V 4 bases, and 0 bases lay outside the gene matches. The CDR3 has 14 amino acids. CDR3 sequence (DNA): TGTGCCAGCAGTTCAGGGGGTAGCAATCAGCCCCAGCATTTT. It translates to CASSSGGSNQPQHF.

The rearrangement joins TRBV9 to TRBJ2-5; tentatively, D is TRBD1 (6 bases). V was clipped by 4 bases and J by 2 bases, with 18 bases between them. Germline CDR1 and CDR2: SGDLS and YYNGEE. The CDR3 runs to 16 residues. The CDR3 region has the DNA TGTGCCAGCAGCATCAACACAGGGATTTGGCAAGAGACCCAGTACTTC. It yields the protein CASSINTGIWQETQYF.

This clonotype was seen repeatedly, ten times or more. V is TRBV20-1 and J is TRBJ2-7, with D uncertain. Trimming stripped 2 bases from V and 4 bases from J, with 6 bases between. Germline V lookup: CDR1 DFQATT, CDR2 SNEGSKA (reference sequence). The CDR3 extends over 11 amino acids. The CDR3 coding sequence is TGCAGTGCTAGACTCGATTACGAGCAGTACTTC. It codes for CSARLDYEQYF.

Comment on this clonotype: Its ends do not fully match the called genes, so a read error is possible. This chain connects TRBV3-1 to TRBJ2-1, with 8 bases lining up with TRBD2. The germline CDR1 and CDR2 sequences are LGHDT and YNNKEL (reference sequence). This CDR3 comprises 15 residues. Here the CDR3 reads CASSRLAYAYNGQFF. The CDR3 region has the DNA TGTGCCAGCAGCCGACTAGCGTATGCCTACAATGGGCAGTTCTTC.

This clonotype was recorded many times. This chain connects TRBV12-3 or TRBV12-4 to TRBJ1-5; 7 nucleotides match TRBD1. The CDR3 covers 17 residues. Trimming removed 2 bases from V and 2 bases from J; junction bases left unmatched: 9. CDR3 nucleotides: TGTGCCAGCAGTTTAAGGTGGACAGGCTTTGGCAATCAGCCCCAGCATTTT. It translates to CASSLRWTGFGNQPQHF.

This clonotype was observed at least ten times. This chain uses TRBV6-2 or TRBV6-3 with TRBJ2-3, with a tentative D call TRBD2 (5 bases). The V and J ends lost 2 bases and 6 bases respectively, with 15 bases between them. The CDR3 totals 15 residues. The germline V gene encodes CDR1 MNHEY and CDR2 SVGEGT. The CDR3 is CASSYLAARSDTQYF. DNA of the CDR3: TGTGCCAGCAGTTACCTAGCCGCCCGGTCTGATACGCAGTATTTT.

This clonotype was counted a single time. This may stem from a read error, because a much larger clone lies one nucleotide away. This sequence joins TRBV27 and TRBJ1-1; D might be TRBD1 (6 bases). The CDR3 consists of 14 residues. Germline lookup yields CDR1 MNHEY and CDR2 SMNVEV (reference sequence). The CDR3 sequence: CASSNIQGNTEASF. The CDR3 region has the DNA TGTGCCAGCAGCAATATCCAGGGGAACACTGAAGCTTCCTTT.

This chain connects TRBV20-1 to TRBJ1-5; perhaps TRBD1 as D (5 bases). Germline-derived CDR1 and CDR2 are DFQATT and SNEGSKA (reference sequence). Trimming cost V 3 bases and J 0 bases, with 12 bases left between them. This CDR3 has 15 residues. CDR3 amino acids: CSASPGLNSNQPQHF. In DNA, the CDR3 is TGCAGTGCTAGCCCGGGACTCAATAGCAATCAGCCCCAGCATTTT.

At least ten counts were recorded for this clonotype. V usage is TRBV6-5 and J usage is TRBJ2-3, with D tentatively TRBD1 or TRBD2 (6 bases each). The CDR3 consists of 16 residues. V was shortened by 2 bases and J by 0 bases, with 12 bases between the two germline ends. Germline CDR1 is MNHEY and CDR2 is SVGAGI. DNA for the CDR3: TGTGCCAGCAGTTACCGGGGGCTTGATAGCACAGATACGCAGTATTTT. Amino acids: CASSYRGLDSTDTQYF.

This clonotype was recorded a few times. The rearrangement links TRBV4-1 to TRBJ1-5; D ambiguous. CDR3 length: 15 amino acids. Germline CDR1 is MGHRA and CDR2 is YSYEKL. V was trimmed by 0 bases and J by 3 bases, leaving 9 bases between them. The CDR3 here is CASSQEGGSNQPQHF. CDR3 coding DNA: TGCGCCAGCAGCCAAGAAGGAGGTTCCAATCAGCCCCAGCATTTT.

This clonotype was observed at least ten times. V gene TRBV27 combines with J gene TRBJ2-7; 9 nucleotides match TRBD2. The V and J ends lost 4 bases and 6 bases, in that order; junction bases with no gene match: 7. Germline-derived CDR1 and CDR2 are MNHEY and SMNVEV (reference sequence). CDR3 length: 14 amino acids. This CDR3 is CASSSVAGVGEQYF. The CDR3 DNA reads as TGTGCCAGCAGTTCCGTAGCGGGAGTGGGCGAGCAGTACTTC.

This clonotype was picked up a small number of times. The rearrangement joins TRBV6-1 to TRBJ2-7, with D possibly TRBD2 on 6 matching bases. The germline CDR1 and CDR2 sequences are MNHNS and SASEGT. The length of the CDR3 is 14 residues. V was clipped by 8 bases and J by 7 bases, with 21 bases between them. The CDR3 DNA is TGTGCCAGCCAGGGCCCGGGACTGCCCTCTGAGCAGTACTTC. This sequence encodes CASQGPGLPSEQYF.